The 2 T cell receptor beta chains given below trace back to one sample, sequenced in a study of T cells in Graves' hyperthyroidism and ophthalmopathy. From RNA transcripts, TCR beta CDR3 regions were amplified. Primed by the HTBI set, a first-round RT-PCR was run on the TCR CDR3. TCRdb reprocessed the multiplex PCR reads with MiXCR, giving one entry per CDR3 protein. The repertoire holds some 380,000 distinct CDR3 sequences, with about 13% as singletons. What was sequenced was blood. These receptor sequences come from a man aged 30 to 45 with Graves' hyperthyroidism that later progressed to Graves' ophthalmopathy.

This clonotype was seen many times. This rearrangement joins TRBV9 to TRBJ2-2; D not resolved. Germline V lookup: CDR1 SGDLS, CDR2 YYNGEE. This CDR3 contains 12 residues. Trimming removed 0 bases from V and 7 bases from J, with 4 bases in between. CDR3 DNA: TGTGCCAGCAGCGTAGGAGGCGGGGAGCTGTTTTTT. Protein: CASSVGGGELFF.

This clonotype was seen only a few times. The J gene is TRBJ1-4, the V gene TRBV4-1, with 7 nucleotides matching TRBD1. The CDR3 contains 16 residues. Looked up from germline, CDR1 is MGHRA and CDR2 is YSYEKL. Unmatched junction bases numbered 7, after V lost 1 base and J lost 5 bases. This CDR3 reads CASSQGRGGGNEKLFF. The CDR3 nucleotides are TGCGCCAGCAGCCAAGGCCGAGGGGGCGGGAATGAAAAACTGTTTTTT.